This T cell receptor (beta chain) was identified in a study of Ad26.COV2.S vaccination and SARS-CoV-2 variants. This clone was seen once. Its specificity is unknown. The method was immunoSEQ multiplex PCR; TCRdb's version includes in-frame clones alone and lacks a portion of them. This repertoire shows about 350,000 clones, 65% to 90% found once; its top ten account for approximately 12%. Treatment indicated: 15 to 20 received Ad26.COV2.S at low or high dose, single or two shots; about five received placebo; per-sample allocation not given. Repertoires come from day 63 after the first vaccine or placebo injection. Donation came from an adult in Boston who was aged 18-55 years. The CDR3 runs 12 residues. The V and J ends lost 0 bases and 5 bases respectively, with 4 bases between them. Germline lookup yields CDR1 SEHNR and CDR2 FQNEAQ (reference sequence). Study-level results: Spike-specific TCR breadth was greater after Ad26.COV2.S than placebo.

The rearrangement uses TRBV7-9 and TRBJ1-2; D ambiguous. The sample in question was peripheral blood, obtained in a trial of Ad26.COV2.S vaccine versus placebo. The receptor comes from a person between 18 and 60 years old who received the Ad26.COV2.S COVID-19 vaccine or a placebo. DNA of the CDR3: TGTGCCAGCAGCTTAGCCACTTATGGCTACACCTTC. Translated: CASSLATYGYTF.